Listed here are 10 T cell receptor beta chains from one sample, sequenced in a study of T cell responses to AZD1222 COVID-19 vaccine. TCRdb keeps only in-frame clones here, not all; method: immunoSEQ multiplex PCR. The sample lists 110,000 to 150,000 clones; 88% were seen once. Sequences were derived from peripheral blood, sampled 28 days after the second AZD1222 dose. The receptors derive from an adult who received the AZD1222 COVID-19 vaccine.

The J gene is TRBJ1-4, the V gene TRBV18; D is perhaps TRBD1 (5 bases). V was shortened by 5 bases and J by 4 bases, with 26 bases between the two germline ends. The germline CDR1 and CDR2 sequences are KGHSH and LQKENI. The CDR3 extends over 19 amino acids. DNA of the CDR3: TGTGCCAGCTCAGCGAGGGGATACAGTGAAGGTCGTTTTAATGAAAAACTGTTTTTT. Its translation: CASSARGYSEGRFNEKLFF.

The V and J genes are TRBV11-1 and TRBJ2-5; D not resolved. V was clipped by 1 base and J by 4 bases, with 7 bases between them. Per germline, CDR1 SGHAT and CDR2 FQDESV (reference sequence). The CDR3 spans 13 residues. CDR3 DNA: TGTGCCAGCAGCTTAGGTTTAAGAGAGACCCAGTACTTC. This codes for CASSLGLRETQYF.

J is TRBJ2-3 and V is TRBV5-4; D may be TRBD1 (5 bases). The V end was cut by 1 base, the J end by 3 bases, with 9 bases between. The CDR3 is 14 amino acids. Per the germline V gene, CDR1 is SGHNT and CDR2 is YYREEE (reference sequence). The CDR3 sequence: CASSLSQGTDTQYF. CDR3 sequence (DNA): TGTGCCAGCAGCTTGTCGCAGGGAACAGATACGCAGTATTTT.

The chain recombines TRBV6-2 or TRBV6-3 with TRBJ2-7, with 8 bases aligning to TRBD1. The junction had 1 base not matched to a gene; V was cut back by 5 bases and J by 7 bases. This CDR3 is 11 amino acids long. The germline gives CDR1 MNHEY, CDR2 SVGEGT. The CDR3 is CASSRDREQYF. For the CDR3, the DNA is TGTGCCAGCAGTCGGGACAGGGAGCAGTACTTC.

This clone appeared once. The rearrangement uses TRBV7-9 and TRBJ1-4; no clear D gene. Germline assignment: CDR1 SEHNR and CDR2 FQNEAQ (reference sequence). The CDR3 runs 16 residues. V was cut by 1 base and J by 0 bases, with 9 bases left in between. The CDR3 sequence is CASSLGVRSTNEKLFF. CDR3 nucleotides: TGTGCCAGCAGCTTAGGGGTCCGATCAACTAATGAAAAACTGTTTTTT.

This clone was seen once. The genes are TRBV5-6 and TRBJ2-6; 7 positions agree with TRBD1. Per germline, CDR1 SGHDT and CDR2 YYEEEE. The CDR3 is made up of 16 amino acids. J lost 0 bases, V lost 5 bases, and 5 bases had no gene match. The CDR3 region has the DNA TGTGCCAGCAGGGAGACAGGGCGCTCTGGGGCCAACGTCCTGACTTTC. Its protein is CASRETGRSGANVLTF.

The rearrangement uses TRBV3-1 (or the pseudogene TRBV3-2) and TRBJ2-7, with D perhaps matching TRBD2 (6 bases). Germline V gene data show CDR1 as LGHDT and CDR2 as YNNKEL (reference sequence). CDR3 length equals 19 residues. V was clipped by 6 bases and J by 3 bases, with 30 bases between them. The CDR3 sequence: CASRPHQLSGRMRDYEQYF. CDR3 sequence (DNA): TGTGCCAGCAGACCCCACCAACTTAGCGGCCGCATGAGAGACTACGAGCAGTACTTC.

This sequence joins TRBV19 and TRBJ1-3, with D tentatively TRBD1 (5 bases). Looked up from germline, CDR1 is LNHDA and CDR2 is SQIVND (reference sequence). The CDR3 runs to 13 residues. Trimming removed 8 bases at V and 4 bases at J, with 12 bases between. The CDR3 protein is CASSQGYGNTIYF. DNA of the CDR3: TGTGCCAGTTCTCAGGGCTACGGAAACACCATATATTTT.

In this sample, this clone turned up a few times. V is TRBV3-1 (or the pseudogene TRBV3-2) and J is TRBJ2-7; 7 nucleotides match TRBD2. V lost 4 bases and J lost 2; bases outside the gene matches: 5. Germline CDR1 is LGHDT and CDR2 is YNNKEL (reference sequence). The CDR3 is 14 amino acids. The CDR3 DNA reads as TGTGCCAGCAGCCTCGGACTAGAAGCCTACGAGCAGTACTTC. This codes for CASSLGLEAYEQYF.

The chain uses TRBV18 and TRBJ1-1; TRBD1 might be the D (5 bases). The CDR3 consists of 14 residues. Per germline, CDR1 KGHSH and CDR2 LQKENI. V shed 6 bases and J shed 1 base, with 12 bases lying between them. In nucleotides, the CDR3 is TGTGCCAGCTCCCTTTCGGGGGGGAACACTGAAGCTTTCTTT. Its translation is CASSLSGGNTEAFF.